What follows are 23 T cell receptor beta chains derived from one specimen sequenced in a study of control samples from healthy donors and cancer patients. The assay was immunoSEQ multiplex PCR, and TCRdb's table has in-frame clones only and misses some. The sample includes some 17,000 clones, about 89% of them seen just once. Sample: PBMCs. Source of these receptors: a man aged 55-75 years with head and neck cancer.

The gene calls are TRBV7-2 and TRBJ2-1; a weak D match, TRBD2 (5 bases). Between the trimmed V and J ends, which lost 4 bases and 0 bases, there was a span of 16 bases. There are 17 residues in the CDR3. From germline, CDR1 is SGHTA and CDR2 FQGNSA. The CDR3 sequence is CASSSQGLVRSYNEQFF. CDR3 coding DNA: TGTGCCAGCAGCTCCCAAGGACTCGTCCGCTCCTACAATGAGCAGTTCTTC. The variable domain in full, with the rest retrieved from reference TRBV7-2 and TRBJ2-1, is GAGVSQSPSNKVTEKGKDVELRCDPISGHTALYWYRQSLGQGLEFLIYFQGNSAPDKSGLPSDRFSAERTGGSVSTLTIQRTQQEDSAVYLCASSSQGLVRSYNEQFFGPGTRLTVL.

V usage is TRBV6-6 and J usage is TRBJ1-4; D uncertain. Trimming removed 7 bases from V and 8 bases from J, with 17 bases in between. CDR3 length equals 14 residues. Per the germline V gene, CDR1 is MNHNY and CDR2 is SVGAGI (reference sequence). The CDR3 is CASTPGGPGEKLFF. In nucleotides, the CDR3 is TGTGCCAGCACCCCCGGCGGTCCGGGGGAAAAACTGTTTTTT.

The chain has TRBV2 and TRBJ2-5; possibly TRBD2 for D (6 bases). Trimming took off 6 bases at V and 9 bases at J, with 17 bases between the two ends. Per germline, CDR1 SNHLY and CDR2 FYNNEI. The CDR3 has 13 residues. In nucleotides, the CDR3 is TGTGCCAGCAGGGGGGACGGGACTCGGGCCCAGTACTTC. Its protein product is CASRGDGTRAQYF.

The J gene is TRBJ2-3, the V gene TRBV27; 8 bases align to TRBD1. Per the germline V gene, CDR1 is MNHEY and CDR2 is SMNVEV (reference sequence). The J segment lost 1 base and the V segment lost 6 bases, leaving 6 bases of the junction unmatched. The CDR3 contains 15 residues. The CDR3 bases are TGTGCCAGCAGGCCGACAGGGGCCGGCACAGATACGCAGTATTTT. The encoded protein is CASRPTGAGTDTQYF.

The rearrangement joins TRBV3-1 (or the pseudogene TRBV3-2) to TRBJ2-1; D not certain. Trimming pared 1 base from V and 0 bases from J, leaving 4 bases between. Per the germline V gene, CDR1 is LGHDT and CDR2 is YNNKEL (reference sequence). The CDR3 spans 14 residues. The CDR3 DNA reads TGTGCCAGCAGCCAAGGAGGCTCCTACAATGAGCAGTTCTTC. Its protein is CASSQGGSYNEQFF.

The table lists this clone with a few counts. The rearrangement joins TRBV2 to TRBJ1-4, with unresolved D. Germline CDR1 SNHLY, CDR2 FYNNEI. The CDR3 is made up of 15 amino acids. Trimming removed 1 base from V and 0 bases from J, with 6 bases in between. CDR3 nucleotide sequence: TGTGCCAGCAGTGAAGAGGTTGCAACTAATGAAAAACTGTTTTTT. It codes for CASSEEVATNEKLFF.

The chain combines TRBV7-6 with TRBJ2-1; 7 positions agree with TRBD2. Unmatched junction bases numbered 10, after V lost 5 bases and J lost 0 bases. The CDR3 sequence is 17 residues long. The germline V gene encodes CDR1 SGHVS and CDR2 FNYEAQ. The CDR3 here is CASSQSPSGSSYNEQFF. CDR3 nucleotide sequence: TGTGCCAGCAGCCAATCCCCTAGCGGTAGCTCCTACAATGAGCAGTTCTTC.

The gene calls are TRBV14 and TRBJ1-5; possible D gene TRBD1, 5 bases. The V and J ends lost 3 bases and 9 bases respectively, with 9 bases between them. The CDR3 loop spans 12 amino acids. Germline-derived CDR1 and CDR2 are SGHDN and FVKESK. DNA for the CDR3: TGTGCCAGCAGCCAGGGGCCCGGGCCCCAGCATTTT. Its translation: CASSQGPGPQHF.

The rearrangement links TRBV24-1 to TRBJ2-3; D gene uncertain. The CDR3 has 13 residues. Per the germline V gene, CDR1 is KGHDR and CDR2 is SFDVKD. Between the trimmed V and J ends, which lost 5 bases and 6 bases, there was a span of 11 bases. CDR3 loop: CATSAQYRDTQYF. The CDR3 coding sequence is TGTGCCACCAGTGCCCAGTATAGGGATACGCAGTATTTT.

This clone was detected once. The chain uses TRBV18 and TRBJ1-5; the match to TRBD1 covers 7 bases. V lost 6 bases and J lost 6; bases outside the gene matches: 11. The CDR3 loop spans 15 amino acids. Per the germline V gene, CDR1 is KGHSH and CDR2 is LQKENI. The CDR3 DNA reads as TGTGCCAGCTCTTCCCAGGGGGTCGCGGGTCAGCCCCAGCATTTT. It encodes CASSSQGVAGQPQHF.

In its sample, this clone was seen once. The rearrangement joins TRBV9 to TRBJ1-4; 7 nucleotides match TRBD1. Germline-derived CDR1 and CDR2 are SGDLS and YYNGEE. V gave up 0 bases and J gave up 10 bases; unmatched junction bases: 9. CDR3 length: 15 amino acids. CDR3 in DNA: TGTGCCAGCAGCGTAGAGACAGGGAGGGGAAGAAAACTGTTTTTT. Protein sequence: CASSVETGRGRKLFF.

This clone was observed once. This chain connects TRBV7-8 to TRBJ2-7; D gene ambiguous. The CDR3 contains 13 residues. The V gene's germline CDR1 is SGHVS and CDR2 FQNEAQ. V lost 1 base to trimming and J lost 2 bases, with 6 bases between them. The CDR3 loop is CASSLGQPYEQYF. In nucleotides, the CDR3 is TGTGCCAGCAGCTTAGGGCAACCCTACGAGCAGTACTTC.

This clone appeared a few times. The rearrangement joins TRBV5-1 to TRBJ2-3; tentatively, D is TRBD1 or TRBD2 (5 bases each). The germline gives CDR1 SGHRS, CDR2 YFSETQ. Trimming left V 4 bases short and J 5 bases short, with 17 bases between. The CDR3 totals 15 residues. The CDR3: CASSGGGISGDTQYF. Written as DNA, the CDR3 is TGCGCCAGCAGCGGTGGGGGTATTAGTGGAGATACGCAGTATTTT. Looking up the rest from reference TRBV5-1 and TRBJ2-3 gives the full variable domain: KAGVTQTPRYLIKTRGQQVTLSCSPISGHRSVSWYQQTPGQGLQFLFEYFSETQRNKGNFPGRFSGRQFSNSRSEMNVSTLELGDSALYLCASSGGGISGDTQYFGPGTRLTVL.

V usage is TRBV7-9 and J usage is TRBJ1-1; D is unresolved. CDR1 SEHNR and CDR2 FQNEAQ come from the germline V gene (reference sequence). There are 16 residues in the CDR3. Trimming removed 5 bases from V and 1 base from J, with 17 bases in between. The chain's CDR3 is CASSPRRAGQNTEAFF. CDR3 bases: TGTGCCAGCAGCCCGAGGCGGGCGGGCCAGAACACTGAAGCTTTCTTT.

The V gene is TRBV10-2, the J gene TRBJ1-2; D not resolved. CDR1 is WSHSY and CDR2 is SAAADI in the germline V gene. The V end was cut by 5 bases, the J end by 6 bases, with 10 bases between. The CDR3 totals 12 residues. The CDR3 nucleotides are TGCGCCAGCAGTCCGGCCCTCAATGGCTACACCTTC. Translating it yields CASSPALNGYTF.

This clone has only one observation. The chain joins TRBV6-4 to TRBJ2-2; 9 bases map to TRBD2. The ends lost 6 bases at V and 4 bases at J; junction bases unmatched: 9. This CDR3 comprises 16 residues. Per the germline V gene, CDR1 is MRHNA and CDR2 is SNTAGT. DNA of the CDR3: TGTGCCAGCAGCGGGGAGCGGGGGGCTAGCACCGGGGAGCTGTTTTTT. Translated, it gives CASSGERGASTGELFF.

V gene TRBV7-9 combines with J gene TRBJ1-2; D call uncertain. V was trimmed by 5 bases and J by 4 bases, leaving 14 bases between them. Germline values: CDR1 SEHNR, CDR2 FQNEAQ (reference sequence). The CDR3 is 14 amino acids. The CDR3 region has the DNA TGTGCCAGCAGCCCACCGGACTGGGGCTATGGCTACACCTTC. Encoded protein: CASSPPDWGYGYTF.

CDR3 DNA sequence: TGTGCCAGCAGTGAATGGTCCCAAGAGACCCAGTACTTC. Translation gives CASSEWSQETQYF. The chain uses TRBV25-1 and TRBJ2-5; D not certain. Germline loops: CDR1 MGHDK, CDR2 SYGVNS. There are 13 residues in the CDR3. The V and J ends lost 1 base and 1 base respectively, with 4 bases between them.

The chain links TRBV7-9 to TRBJ1-1; weak D call: TRBD1 (6 bases). Per germline, CDR1 SEHNR and CDR2 FQNEAQ (reference sequence). Trimming took 1 base from V and 4 from J, leaving 7 bases between them. The length of the CDR3 is 13 residues. The CDR3 DNA follows: TGTGCCAGCAGCTTAGGAGGGGGCACTGAAGCTTTCTTT. This translates into CASSLGGGTEAFF.

The J gene is TRBJ1-4, the V gene TRBV9; a weak D match, TRBD1 (5 bases). Trimming took 2 bases from V and 7 from J, leaving 15 bases between them. The CDR3 runs to 15 residues. The germline V gene has CDR1 SGDLS and CDR2 YYNGEE. CDR3 DNA sequence: TGTGCCAGCAGCGTCGGGGCAGGATGGGCTGAAAAACTGTTTTTT. Translating it yields CASSVGAGWAEKLFF.

This clone appeared once. The V gene is TRBV11-2, the J gene TRBJ2-4; D gene uncertain. Germline assignment: CDR1 SGHAT and CDR2 FQNNGV. Between the trimmed V and J ends, which lost 5 bases and 0 bases, there was a span of 8 bases. CDR3 length: 14 residues. The CDR3 here is CASSPPEAKNIQYF. The CDR3 nucleotides are TGTGCCAGCAGCCCCCCCGAAGCCAAAAACATTCAGTACTTC. Variable domain in full (rest from reference TRBV11-2 and TRBJ2-4): EAGVAQSPRYKIIEKRQSVAFWCNPISGHATLYWYQQILGQGPKLLIQFQNNGVVDDSQLPKDRFSAERLKGVDSTLKIQPAKLEDSAVYLCASSPPEAKNIQYFGAGTRLSVL.

This sequence joins TRBV5-4 and TRBJ2-3; TRBD2 might be the D (5 bases). The CDR3 runs to 14 residues. Trimming removed 4 bases at V and 0 bases at J, with 9 bases between. The germline CDR1 and CDR2 sequences are SGHNT and YYREEE (reference sequence). The CDR3 DNA reads as TGTGCCAGCAGCCTCCGGGGAAGCACAGATACGCAGTATTTT. Translating gives CASSLRGSTDTQYF.

J is TRBJ2-7 and V is TRBV9; 8 positions match TRBD2. V shed 2 bases and J 1 base; nucleotides not matched to a gene: 2. The germline V gene encodes CDR1 SGDLS and CDR2 YYNGEE. This CDR3 has 14 residues. CDR3 in amino acids: CASSVSGGSYEQYF. The CDR3, as DNA: TGTGCCAGCAGCGTCAGCGGGGGTTCCTACGAGCAGTACTTC.